The entry below describes one T cell receptor beta chain. As yet, its antigen is unknown. This specimen comes from a study of regulatory T cells. Study observations and caveats: In patients, unique TRB V-J pairs were restricted and V/J usage skewed, especially in Tregs.

Primers: 52 TRBV forward and 13 TRBJ reverse. This table comes from immunoSEQ multiplex PCR, and its TCRdb copy is limited to in-frame clones, with some not included. This table has 15,000 or so clones, roughly nine tenths appearing once. Trimming took 7 bases from V and 3 from J, leaving 4 bases between them. Looked up from germline, CDR1 is LNHDA and CDR2 is SQIVND (reference sequence). This CDR3 contains 11 residues. Autoimmunity was present in every CD3G-deficient patient, worse in two. Patients, 2 to 39 years old, had expanded memory T-cell proportions. The sample comprised CD8+ T cells sorted from blood. The chain has TRBV19 and TRBJ2-1; unclear D gene. This TCR came from a young adult with CD3G deficiency. The CDR3 sequence: CASTGYNEQFF. The CDR3, as DNA: TGTGCCAGTACGGGCTACAATGAGCAGTTCTTC.